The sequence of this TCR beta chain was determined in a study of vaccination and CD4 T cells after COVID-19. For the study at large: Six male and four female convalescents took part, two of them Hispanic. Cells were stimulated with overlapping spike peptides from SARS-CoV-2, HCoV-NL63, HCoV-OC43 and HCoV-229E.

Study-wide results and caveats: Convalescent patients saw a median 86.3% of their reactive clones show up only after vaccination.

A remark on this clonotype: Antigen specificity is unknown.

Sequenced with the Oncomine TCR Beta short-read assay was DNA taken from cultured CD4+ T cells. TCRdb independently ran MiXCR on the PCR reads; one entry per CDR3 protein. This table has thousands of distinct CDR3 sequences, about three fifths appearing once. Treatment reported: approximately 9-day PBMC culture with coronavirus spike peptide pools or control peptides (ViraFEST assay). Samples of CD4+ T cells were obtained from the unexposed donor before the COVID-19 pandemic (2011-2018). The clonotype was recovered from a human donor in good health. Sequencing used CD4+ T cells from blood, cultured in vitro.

The CDR3 region has the DNA TGTGCCAGCAGTCGGACGGGGGCCTTGAGCACAGATACGCAGTATTTT. This encodes CASSRTGALSTDTQYF. This chain joins TRBV6-2 or TRBV6-3 and TRBJ2-3; D tentatively fits TRBD1 or TRBD2 (6 bases each). V was shortened by 5 bases and J by 0 bases, with 15 bases between the two germline ends. CDR1 and CDR2 from the germline V gene are MNHEY and SVGEGT. The CDR3 totals 16 residues.